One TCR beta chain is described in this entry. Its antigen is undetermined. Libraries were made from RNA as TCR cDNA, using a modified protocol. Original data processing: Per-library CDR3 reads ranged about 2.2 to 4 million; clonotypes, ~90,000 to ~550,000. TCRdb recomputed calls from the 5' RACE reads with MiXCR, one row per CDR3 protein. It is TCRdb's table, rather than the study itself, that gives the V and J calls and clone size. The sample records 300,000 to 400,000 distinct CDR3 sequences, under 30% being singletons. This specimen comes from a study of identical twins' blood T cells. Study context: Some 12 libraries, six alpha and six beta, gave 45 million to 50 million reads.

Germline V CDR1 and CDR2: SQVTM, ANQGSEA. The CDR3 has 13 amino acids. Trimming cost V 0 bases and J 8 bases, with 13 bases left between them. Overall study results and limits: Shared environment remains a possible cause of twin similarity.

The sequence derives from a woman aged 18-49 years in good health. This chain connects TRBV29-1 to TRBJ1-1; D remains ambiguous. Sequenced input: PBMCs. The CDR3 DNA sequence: TGCAGCGTTGAAGATCCGGGCAGTTCCGAAGCTTTCTTT. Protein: CSVEDPGSSEAFF.